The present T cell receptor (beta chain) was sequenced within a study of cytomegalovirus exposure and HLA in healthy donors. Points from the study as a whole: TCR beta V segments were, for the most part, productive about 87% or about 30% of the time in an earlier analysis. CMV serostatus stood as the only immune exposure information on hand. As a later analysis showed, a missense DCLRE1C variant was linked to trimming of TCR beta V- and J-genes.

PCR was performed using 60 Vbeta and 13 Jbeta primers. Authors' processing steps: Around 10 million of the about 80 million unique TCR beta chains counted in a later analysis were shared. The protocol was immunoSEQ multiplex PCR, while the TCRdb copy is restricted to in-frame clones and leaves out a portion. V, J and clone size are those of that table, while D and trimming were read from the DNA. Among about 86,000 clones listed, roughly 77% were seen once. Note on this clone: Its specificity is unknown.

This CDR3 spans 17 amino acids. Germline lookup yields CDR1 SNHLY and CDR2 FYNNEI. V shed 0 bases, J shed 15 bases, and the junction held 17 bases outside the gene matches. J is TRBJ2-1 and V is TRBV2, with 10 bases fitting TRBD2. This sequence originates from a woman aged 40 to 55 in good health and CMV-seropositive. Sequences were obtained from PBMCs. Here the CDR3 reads CASSEAPLGSGGARGFF. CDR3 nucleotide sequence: TGTGCCAGCAGTGAAGCCCCCCTTGGCAGCGGGGGGGCCCGGGGGTTCTTC.